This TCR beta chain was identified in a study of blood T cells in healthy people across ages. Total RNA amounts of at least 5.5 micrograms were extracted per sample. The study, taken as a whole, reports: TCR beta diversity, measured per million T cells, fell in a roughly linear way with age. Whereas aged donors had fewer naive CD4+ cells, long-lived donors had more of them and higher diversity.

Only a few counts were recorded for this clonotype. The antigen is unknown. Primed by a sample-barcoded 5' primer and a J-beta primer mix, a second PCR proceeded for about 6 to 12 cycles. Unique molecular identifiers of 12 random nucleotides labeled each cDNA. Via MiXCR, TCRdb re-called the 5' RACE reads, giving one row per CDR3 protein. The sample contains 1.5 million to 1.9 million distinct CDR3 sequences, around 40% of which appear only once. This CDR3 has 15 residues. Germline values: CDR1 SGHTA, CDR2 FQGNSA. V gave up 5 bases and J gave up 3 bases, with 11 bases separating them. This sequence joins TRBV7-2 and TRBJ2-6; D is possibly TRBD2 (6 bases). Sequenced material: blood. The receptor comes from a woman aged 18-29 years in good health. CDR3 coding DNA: TGTGCCAGCAGCCCCGGGGACTTTGGGGCCAACGTCCTGACTTTC. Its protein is CASSPGDFGANVLTF.